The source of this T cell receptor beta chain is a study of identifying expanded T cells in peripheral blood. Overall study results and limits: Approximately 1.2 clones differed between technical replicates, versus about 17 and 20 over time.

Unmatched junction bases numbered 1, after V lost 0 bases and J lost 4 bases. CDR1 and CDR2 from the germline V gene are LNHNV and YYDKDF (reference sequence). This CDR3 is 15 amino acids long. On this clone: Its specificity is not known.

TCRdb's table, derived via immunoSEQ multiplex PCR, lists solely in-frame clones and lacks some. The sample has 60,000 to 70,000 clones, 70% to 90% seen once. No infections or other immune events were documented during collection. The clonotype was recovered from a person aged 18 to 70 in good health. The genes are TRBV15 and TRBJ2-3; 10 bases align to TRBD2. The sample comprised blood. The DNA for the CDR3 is TGTGCCACCAGCAGAGAGACTAGCGGGTCAGATACGCAGTATTTT. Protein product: CATSRETSGSDTQYF.